The entry below describes one TCR beta chain. The antigen remains unidentified. This record belongs to a study of CD8 T cells in Susac syndrome. Study conclusions and caveats: The TCR sequencing and HLA analysis in the study involved a relatively small number of individuals, as the study acknowledged.

About 0.5 to 1 ug RNA was reverse transcribed with random hexamers. An immunoSEQ multiplex PCR generated amplified TCR beta CDR3 products spanning 54 Vbeta and 13 Jbeta. Each CDR3 protein is one row after TCRdb ran MiXCR on the immunoSEQ multiplex PCR reads. There are roughly 150,000 distinct CDR3 sequences in the sample; roughly 94% occur only once, and 0.075% to 0.095% lies in the top ten. V was pared by 3 bases and J by 4 bases, with 6 bases between. This CDR3 spans 13 amino acids. CDR1 and CDR2 from the germline V gene are LNHNV and YYDKDF (reference sequence). Sequencing targeted TCR beta in blood CD8+ and CD4+ T cells. Relapsing-remitting disease, either stable or active, was present in the treatment-naive patients who were the multiple sclerosis controls.

J is TRBJ2-2 and V is TRBV15; D call uncertain. The receptor's source is a human donor with multiple sclerosis. Source material: CD4+ T cells from PBMCs. CDR3 in amino acids: CATSSVVTGELFF. In DNA, the CDR3 is TGTGCCACCAGCAGTGTGGTCACCGGGGAGCTGTTTTTT.